Shown below are 29 T cell receptor beta chains from a single sample sequenced in a study of T-cell memory formation after mild COVID-19. Each CDR3 protein gets one entry after TCRdb re-called the 5' RACE reads with MiXCR. This sample has around 250,000 distinct CDR3 sequences, with approximately 15% found just once. Sequencing was done on a sample of PBMCs or a T cell subset sorted from them (not recorded which). All receptors come from an adult woman who had mild COVID-19 (a few samples of this study predate the infection). Cell type and time point are not known.

This chain uses TRBV28 with TRBJ2-3; possibly TRBD1 for D (6 bases). Germline V gives CDR1 MDHEN, CDR2 SYDVKM. The CDR3 has 14 residues. Between the trimmed V and J ends, which lost 8 bases and 5 bases, there was a span of 17 bases. The CDR3 reads CASAGGQGGDTQYF. The DNA of the CDR3 is TGTGCCAGCGCTGGGGGCCAGGGCGGAGATACGCAGTATTTT.

The V and J genes are TRBV6-5 and TRBJ2-7, with TRBD2 identical over 7 bases. The germline V gene encodes CDR1 MNHEY and CDR2 SVGAGI. The CDR3 sequence is 13 residues long. The junction had 5 bases not matched to a gene; V was cut back by 6 bases and J by 3 bases. The CDR3, as DNA: TGTGCCAGCAGGGGGGAGGGTATCTACGAGCAGTACTTC. Translated: CASRGEGIYEQYF.

The CDR3, as DNA: TGTGCCAGCAGTGCGGGACAGAATCAGCCCCAGCATTTT. The encoded protein is CASSAGQNQPQHF. The chain uses TRBV12-3 or TRBV12-4 and TRBJ1-5; 7 bases match TRBD1. J was trimmed by 4 bases and V by 5 bases; bases with no gene match: 2. The CDR3 consists of 13 residues.

V and J are TRBV19 and TRBJ2-2, with D maybe TRBD1 (5 bases). The CDR3 is 15 residues long. V was cut by 7 bases and J by 6 bases, with 18 bases left in between. Germline-derived CDR1 and CDR2 are LNHDA and SQIVND (reference sequence). The CDR3 reads CASMGRFLSAGELFF. The CDR3 coding sequence is TGTGCCAGTATGGGGCGCTTCCTATCGGCCGGGGAGCTGTTTTTT.

This clonotype was found a few times. The J gene is TRBJ1-5, the V gene TRBV20-1; D gene unclear. Germline values: CDR1 DFQATT, CDR2 SNEGSKA (reference sequence). This CDR3 is 13 amino acids long. Trimming took off 6 bases at V and 3 bases at J, with 12 bases between the two ends. The CDR3 region has the DNA TGCAGTGCCCACGACAACTCCAATCAGCCCCAGCATTTT. Amino acid sequence: CSAHDNSNQPQHF.

This clonotype appeared a few times. This chain connects TRBV5-6 to TRBJ2-2; weak D call: TRBD2 (5 bases). This CDR3 contains 13 residues. Trimming left V 3 bases short and J 7 bases short, with 10 bases between. Germline lookup yields CDR1 SGHDT and CDR2 YYEEEE. The CDR3 region is CASSSGVNGELFF. Here the CDR3 DNA reads TGTGCCAGCAGCTCCGGGGTTAACGGGGAGCTGTTTTTT.

This clonotype was seen a few times. V and J are TRBV29-1 and TRBJ2-3; TRBD2 matches at 8 bases. Trimming took 3 bases from V and 1 from J; bases not matched to a gene: 3. CDR1 and CDR2 from the germline V gene are SQVTM and ANQGSEA. The CDR3 runs to 14 residues. The CDR3 bases are TGCAGCGTTGAGGCTAGCGGGCGCACAGATACGCAGTATTTT. It specifies CSVEASGRTDTQYF.

The chain employs TRBV6-5 and TRBJ1-4, with D possibly being TRBD1 (6 bases). Trimming pared 2 bases from V and 12 bases from J, leaving 19 bases between. Germline V CDR1 and CDR2: MNHEY, SVGAGI. The CDR3 sequence is 15 residues long. CDR3 sequence reads: CASSYKRQAPRELFF. CDR3 nucleotides: TGTGCCAGCAGTTACAAAAGACAGGCACCGAGGGAACTGTTTTTT.

The chain carries TRBV5-1 and TRBJ1-2, with TRBD1 as a possible D gene (5 bases). Trimming removed 3 bases from V and 2 bases from J, with 14 bases in between. The V gene's germline CDR1 is SGHRS and CDR2 YFSETQ. The CDR3 extends over 15 amino acids. CDR3 DNA: TGCGCCAGCAGCTCTAGGACAAATCTAAACTATGGCTACACCTTC. Encoded protein: CASSSRTNLNYGYTF.

This clonotype has just a few counts. The chain has TRBV5-1 and TRBJ2-7; D is ambiguous. V was pared by 0 bases and J by 2 bases, with 6 bases between. Germline V lookup: CDR1 SGHRS, CDR2 YFSETQ. This CDR3 region has 13 residues. DNA of the CDR3: TGCGCCAGCAGCTTGGATCCCGCCTACGAGCAGTACTTC. Protein sequence: CASSLDPAYEQYF.

This chain joins TRBV24-1 and TRBJ2-7, with D possibly being TRBD1 (6 bases). Germline assignment: CDR1 KGHDR and CDR2 SFDVKD. V dropped 3 bases and J dropped 2 bases, with 13 bases sitting between them. The CDR3 has 15 residues. The CDR3 is CATSDARTETYEQYF. CDR3 bases: TGTGCCACCAGTGATGCCCGGACAGAGACCTACGAGCAGTACTTC.

This clonotype has a count of ten or more. The chain recombines TRBV18 with TRBJ2-5, with D tentatively TRBD2 (6 bases). Germline V CDR1 and CDR2: KGHSH, LQKENI. This CDR3 is built from 18 residues. Trimming pared 2 bases from V and 1 base from J, leaving 20 bases between. The CDR3 sequence is CASSPFLQGGRTQETQYF. The CDR3, as DNA: TGTGCCAGCTCACCATTTTTGCAGGGAGGAAGGACCCAAGAGACCCAGTACTTC. The variable domain in full, completed from reference TRBV18 and TRBJ2-5, reads NAGVMQNPRHLVRRRGQEARLRCSPMKGHSHVYWYRQLPEEGLKFMVYLQKENIIDESGMPKERFSAEFPKEGPSILRIQQVVRGDSAAYFCASSPFLQGGRTQETQYFGPGTRLLVL.

This clonotype occurred a few times. The chain carries TRBV5-1 and TRBJ2-1, with TRBD2 matching 13 bases. Looked up from germline, CDR1 is SGHRS and CDR2 is YFSETQ. V shed 4 bases and J 8 bases; nucleotides not matched to a gene: 6. The CDR3 contains 15 residues. CDR3 bases: TGCGCCAGCAGCGAGAGGACTAGCGGGAGCGATGAGCAGTTCTTC. Its protein product is CASSERTSGSDEQFF.

This clonotype turned up a few times. The V gene is TRBV24-1, the J gene TRBJ2-7; possibly TRBD1 for D (6 bases). Germline loops: CDR1 KGHDR, CDR2 SFDVKD. The CDR3 extends over 15 amino acids. Trimming stripped 8 bases from V and 7 bases from J, with 23 bases between. CDR3 residues: CATTQGFPSSLEQYF. In DNA form, the CDR3 reads TGTGCCACCACCCAGGGGTTTCCCTCAAGTTTGGAGCAGTACTTC.

The chain employs TRBV9 and TRBJ1-4; D remains ambiguous. This CDR3 is 14 amino acids long. V shed 0 bases and J shed 3 bases, with 6 bases lying between them. Germline V gene sequence: CDR1 SGDLS, CDR2 YYNGEE. CDR3 nucleotides: TGTGCCAGCAGCGTAGGAGCGGCTAATGAAAAACTGTTTTTT. Translating gives CASSVGAANEKLFF.

V is TRBV15 and J is TRBJ1-3; D perhaps matches TRBD1 (6 bases). This CDR3 spans 17 amino acids. Germline V gene sequence: CDR1 LNHNV, CDR2 YYDKDF (reference sequence). Trimming removed 5 bases at V and 4 bases at J, with 21 bases between. The CDR3: CATSARGIQGSGNTIYF. DNA of the CDR3: TGTGCCACCAGCGCCCGAGGGATACAGGGTTCAGGAAACACCATATATTTT.

The table lists this clonotype with a few counts. In nucleotides, the CDR3 is TGTGCCAGCAGCAGAGGGACAGGTGGAGAGACCCAGTACTTC. Translation gives CASSRGTGGETQYF. The chain combines TRBV12-3 or TRBV12-4 with TRBJ2-5, with 8 bases aligning to TRBD1. Trimming cost V 6 bases and J 4 bases; bases outside gene matches: 7. CDR3 length: 14 amino acids.

In this sample, this clonotype turned up many times. V usage is TRBV12-3 or TRBV12-4 and J usage is TRBJ2-2; weak D call: TRBD2 (6 bases). Trimming removed 4 bases at V and 4 bases at J, with 13 bases between. CDR3 length equals 15 residues. CDR3 bases: TGTGCCAGCAGTTCGCGGGGAGCGAGCACCGGGGAGCTGTTTTTT. Translation: CASSSRGASTGELFF.

This clonotype showed up just a few times. The chain has TRBV7-6 and TRBJ2-1; 8 bases line up with TRBD1. The germline gives CDR1 SGHVS, CDR2 FNYEAQ. The trim removed 7 bases at V and 9 bases at J, leaving 11 bases unmatched. CDR3 length: 14 residues. This CDR3 reads CASTLDREVGEQFF. In DNA form, the CDR3 reads TGTGCCAGCACCCTGGACAGGGAGGTTGGTGAGCAGTTCTTC.

This sequence joins TRBV3-1 and TRBJ2-3; either TRBD1 or TRBD2 may fit D (6 bases each). Trimming removed 4 bases from V and 3 bases from J, with 14 bases in between. CDR1 and CDR2 (germline): LGHDT, YNNKEL (reference sequence). This CDR3 contains 15 residues. CDR3 loop: CASSPRRGGTDTQYF. CDR3 bases: TGTGCCAGCAGCCCCCGAAGAGGGGGGACAGATACGCAGTATTTT.

This clonotype was found a few times. J is TRBJ2-1 and V is TRBV12-3 or TRBV12-4; TRBD2 matches 10 bases. The length of the CDR3 is 16 residues. The V and J ends lost 4 bases and 6 bases, in that order; junction bases with no gene match: 9. CDR3 region: CASSSLSGGPINEQFF. CDR3 nucleotide sequence: TGTGCCAGCAGTTCCCTTAGCGGGGGGCCGATCAATGAGCAGTTCTTC.

This clonotype was detected only a few times. The rearrangement joins TRBV4-1 to TRBJ1-5; TRBD1 agrees at 7 bases. The germline CDR1 and CDR2 sequences are MGHRA and YSYEKL. V was pared by 1 base and J by 3 bases, with 12 bases of the junction left unmatched. The CDR3 contains 18 residues. CDR3 nucleotides: TGCGCCAGCAGCCAAGCTACCGCCCAGACAGGGACCAATCAGCCCCAGCATTTT. Translation gives CASSQATAQTGTNQPQHF.

This chain joins TRBV19 and TRBJ1-1; D remains unclear. This CDR3 region has 11 residues. V lost 7 bases to trimming and J lost 2 bases, with 5 bases between them. CDR1 and CDR2 (germline): LNHDA, SQIVND (reference sequence). In DNA form, the CDR3 reads TGTGCCAGTACCTTTAACACTGAAGCTTTCTTT. Translation: CASTFNTEAFF.

A few counts support this clonotype. The J gene is TRBJ2-3, the V gene TRBV4-3; D unresolved. Trimming stripped 4 bases from V and 0 bases from J, with 11 bases between. The CDR3 length is 15 residues. The germline gives CDR1 LGHNA, CDR2 YSLEER. The chain's CDR3 is CASSRSGASTDTQYF. The CDR3 nucleotides are TGCGCCAGCAGCCGCTCCGGAGCGAGCACAGATACGCAGTATTTT.

The chain joins TRBV10-3 to TRBJ2-3; 8 bases line up with TRBD2. The CDR3 spans 15 residues. The germline CDR1 and CDR2 sequences are ENHRY and SYGVKD. V shed 2 bases and J 1 base; nucleotides not matched to a gene: 2. The CDR3 coding sequence is TGTGCCATCAGTGAGGGGCGGGGGGGCACAGATACGCAGTATTTT. The encoded protein is CAISEGRGGTDTQYF.

The chain carries TRBV7-9 and TRBJ1-6; a possible D gene is TRBD1 (6 bases). The CDR3 is 13 residues long. Germline CDR1 reads SEHNR; CDR2 reads FQNEAQ (reference sequence). V was clipped by 2 bases and J by 10 bases, with 9 bases between them. Here the CDR3 reads CASSLRGESPLHF. In nucleotides, the CDR3 is TGTGCCAGCAGCTTAAGGGGGGAATCACCCCTCCACTTT.

The sample holds a few counts of this clonotype. The chain recombines TRBV7-3 with TRBJ2-1; weak D call: TRBD2 (6 bases). V gave up 5 bases and J gave up 7 bases, with 24 bases separating them. The CDR3 spans 17 residues. Germline assignment: CDR1 SGHTA and CDR2 FQGTGA. CDR3 region: CASSKLAGRGNSNEQFF. For the CDR3, the DNA is TGTGCCAGCAGCAAACTAGCCGGGCGAGGTAACTCGAATGAGCAGTTCTTC.

This clonotype has at least ten counts. The genes are TRBV10-3 and TRBJ2-7; D tentatively fits TRBD1 or TRBD2 (5 bases each). The CDR3 is 17 residues long. Germline assignment: CDR1 ENHRY and CDR2 SYGVKD. Trimming left V 1 base short and J 0 bases short, with 16 bases between. The CDR3 DNA follows: TGTGCCATCAGTGAGTGGTGGGACCAGGTGGGCTCCTACGAGCAGTACTTC. Residues: CAISEWWDQVGSYEQYF.

V gene TRBV20-1 combines with J gene TRBJ1-1; a possible D gene is TRBD1 (5 bases). The length of the CDR3 is 11 residues. The germline V gene has CDR1 DFQATT and CDR2 SNEGSKA (reference sequence). V lost 6 bases and J lost 4, with 9 bases in between. This chain's CDR3 is CSAMTVTEAFF. Here the CDR3 DNA reads TGCAGTGCCATGACAGTCACTGAAGCTTTCTTT.